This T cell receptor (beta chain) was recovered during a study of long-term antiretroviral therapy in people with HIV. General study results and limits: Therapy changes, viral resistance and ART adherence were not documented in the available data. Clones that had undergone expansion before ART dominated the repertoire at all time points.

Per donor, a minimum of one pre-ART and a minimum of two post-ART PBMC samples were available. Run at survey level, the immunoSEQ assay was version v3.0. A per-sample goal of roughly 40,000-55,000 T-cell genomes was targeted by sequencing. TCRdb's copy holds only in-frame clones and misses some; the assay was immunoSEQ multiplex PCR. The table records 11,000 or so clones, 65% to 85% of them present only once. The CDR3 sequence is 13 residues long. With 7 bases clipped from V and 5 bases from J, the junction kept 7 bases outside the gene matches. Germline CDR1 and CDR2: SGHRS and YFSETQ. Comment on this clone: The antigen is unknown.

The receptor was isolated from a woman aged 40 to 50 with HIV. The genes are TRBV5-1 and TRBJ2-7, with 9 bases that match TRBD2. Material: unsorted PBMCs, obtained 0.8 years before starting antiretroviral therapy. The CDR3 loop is CASGVAGVNEQYF. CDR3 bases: TGCGCCAGCGGGGTAGCGGGAGTCAACGAGCAGTACTTC.